This T cell receptor (beta chain) was sequenced during a study of blood T cell repertoires in COVID-19 (TCRdb year 2020). For the study in its entirety: Samples covering the acute and convalescent phases of COVID-19 were provided by collaborators in the United States, Italy and Spain. Where available, HLA class I and class II types were obtained from metadata supplied by the sample provider rather than from assay-based typing. Samples were obtained from the ongoing ImmuneRACE study (first 160 participants) and from some 1,300 subjects provided by 6 global collaborators. The prospective study material was composed of cDNA or gDNA derived from T cells, B-cell-depleted T cells, or PBMCs. A de-identified subject ID, COVID-19 status, age in years and sex were almost always included in the sample metadata. Subjects who had been exposed to COVID-19, were actively infected with it, or had recovered from it provided the deeply sampled blood TCRbeta repertoires that made up the dataset. The repertoires were released in a freely available public database intended as a resource for research on the immune response to SARS-CoV-2.

TCRbeta CDR3 regions were amplified from genomic DNA using the immunoSEQ Assay, a bias-controlled multiplex PCR. The authors' analysis ran thus. The number of nucleated cells in each sample was estimated by amplification of reference gene primers within the assay. To quantify the absolute abundance of each unique TCRbeta CDR3 rearrangement, sequence reads were collapsed and filtered. For each sample, productive Simpson clonality was calculated as the square root of Simpson's diversity index across productive rearrangements. Drawn from immuneACCESS, this table holds only the in-frame rearrangements with V and J called that TCRdb kept. Clones are partly lost; checked studies trace under half to an unresolved V gene and leave the rest unexplained. That table supplies the V and J calls and clone size; D and trimming were determined from the DNA. This sample gives over 250,000 clones in total; about 90% of them show up just once. About 5.7% of the sample goes to the ten largest clones.

Details on this clone: Its antigen is unknown. No qualities accompany the bases; no much larger clone lies one base away.

The germline V gene provides CDR1 SGHTA and CDR2 FQGNSA. Measured from the cysteine to the phenylalanine, the CDR3 is 16 residues long. Only the CDR3 DNA stays, 48 bases, in frame from base 1. V is pruned by 5 bases and J by 3 bases, leaving 5 bases of the junction without a gene match. Results the study describes overall, beyond this receptor: How much clinical and demographic metadata was included differed by source and by participant, and the metadata was provided uncurated.

Enrolling through a virtual design, the prospective study's participants ranged in age from roughly 18 to 90 years and lived across roughly 23 United States geographic areas. In the prospective study, cohorts were assigned on the basis of participant-reported clinical history obtained from a screening survey and a study questionnaire. Recovered participants in ImmuneRACE Cohort 3 were defined as having two consecutive negative NP/OP PCR tests, clearance from a healthcare professional, or resolution of symptoms. In the prospective study, whole blood, serum and a nasopharyngeal or oropharyngeal swab were collected from each participant by mobile phlebotomists. Additional blood draws and questionnaires over an approximately 2-month period could optionally be provided by prospective study participants. Before DNA extraction, blood samples from the prospective study were shipped at room temperature or frozen.

In this chain, TRBV7-2 is recombined with TRBJ2-1; 12 bases in between match TRBD2. The sequence was collected from a woman between 25 and 40 years old who had recovered from COVID-19. Sequencing used PBMCs or T cells enriched from blood (not recorded which). The CDR3 has the sequence CASSVLAGGFYNEQFF. The DNA reads as follows: TGTGCCAGCAGCGTCCTAGCGGGGGGGTTCTACAATGAGCAGTTCTTC.